The 5 T cell receptor beta chains below come from one sample, sequenced in a study of T-cell memory formation after mild COVID-19. One entry per CDR3 protein, called by TCRdb with MiXCR from the 5' RACE reads. The sample includes tens of thousands of distinct CDR3 sequences, under 7.5% of them seen just once. The sample was PBMCs or a T cell subset sorted from them (not recorded which). These receptors were collected from a man aged 18 to 35 who had mild COVID-19 (a few samples of this study predate the infection). Cell type and time point are not known.

This clonotype was recorded many times. The CDR3 here is CASSWTQGEQFF. For the CDR3, the DNA is TGTGCCAGCAGTTGGACCCAAGGGGAGCAGTTCTTC. V gene TRBV12-3 or TRBV12-4 combines with J gene TRBJ2-1, with D hard to call. There are 12 residues in the CDR3. V gave up 4 bases and J gave up 10 bases, with 11 bases separating them.

This clonotype was seen a handful of times. The chain is built from TRBV27 and TRBJ2-5; 8 positions match TRBD1. The CDR3 runs to 15 residues. The germline CDR1 and CDR2 sequences are MNHEY and SMNVEV (reference sequence). V lost 6 bases, J lost 1 base, and 7 bases stayed unmatched. The CDR3 DNA follows: TGTGCCAGCAGAGGATGGGACAGGACCCAAGAGACCCAGTACTTC. This codes for CASRGWDRTQETQYF.

This clonotype occurred many times. The V gene is TRBV7-2, the J gene TRBJ2-2; D is possibly TRBD1 or TRBD2 (7 bases each). The CDR3 is 13 residues long. The ends were cut back, 5 bases at V and 7 bases at J, with 11 bases in the middle. Germline CDR1 and CDR2: SGHTA and FQGNSA. CDR3 sequence: CASSARGGGELFF. The CDR3 bases are TGTGCCAGCAGCGCCAGGGGGGGCGGGGAGCTGTTTTTT. Drawing the rest from reference TRBV7-2 and TRBJ2-2, the complete variable domain is GAGVSQSPSNKVTEKGKDVELRCDPISGHTALYWYRQSLGQGLEFLIYFQGNSAPDKSGLPSDRFSAERTGGSVSTLTIQRTQQEDSAVYLCASSARGGGELFFGEGSRLTVL.

At least ten counts were recorded for this clonotype. The chain joins TRBV7-2 to TRBJ2-1; no definite D call. The V end was cut by 2 bases, the J end by 2 bases, with 7 bases between. CDR1 SGHTA and CDR2 FQGNSA come from the germline V gene. This CDR3 comprises 14 residues. As DNA, the CDR3 is TGTGCCAGCAGCTTACTAAGTCCCTACAATGAGCAGTTCTTC. Translated: CASSLLSPYNEQFF. Using reference TRBV7-2 and TRBJ2-1 for the parts outside the CDR3, the full variable domain is GAGVSQSPSNKVTEKGKDVELRCDPISGHTALYWYRQSLGQGLEFLIYFQGNSAPDKSGLPSDRFSAERTGGSVSTLTIQRTQQEDSAVYLCASSLLSPYNEQFFGPGTRLTVL.

The genes are TRBV27 and TRBJ2-2; 8 nucleotides match TRBD1. With V trimmed by 6 bases and J by 3 bases, 9 bases remained unmatched. Germline V CDR1 and CDR2: MNHEY, SMNVEV (reference sequence). This CDR3 spans 16 amino acids. Here the CDR3 reads CASRQGARLDTGELFF. The DNA for the CDR3 is TGTGCCAGCAGGCAGGGGGCGAGGTTGGACACCGGGGAGCTGTTTTTT.